The 23 T cell receptor beta chains below were found in one sample sequenced in a study of preoperative IRX-2 immunotherapy in early breast cancer. Treatment reported: preoperative locoregional IRX-2 cytokine immunotherapy. Libraries were prepared by immunoSEQ multiplex PCR; TCRdb keeps only in-frame clonotypes and omits some of them. The table includes over 30,000 clones, approximately 89% detected once. Sequences were derived from tumor tissue, sampled after IRX-2 immunotherapy. The receptors were sampled from a human donor with breast cancer.

This rearrangement joins TRBV22-1 to TRBJ2-7; TRBD2, the table's D call, lacks a check against the DNA. TRBV22-1 is reported as a pseudogene. CDR3 length: 15 residues. The CDR3 bases are TGTGCCAGCAGTTACCCCGCGGCGGGGGAGTACGAGCAGTACGTC. Its protein product is CASSYPAAGEYEQYV.

The rearrangement uses TRBV6-8 and TRBJ1-6; D is unclear. V was shortened by 10 bases and J by 2 bases, with 12 bases between the two germline ends. CDR1 is MNHGY, CDR2 SAAAGT, per germline. This CDR3 has 14 amino acids. DNA of the CDR3: TGTGCCATCGGGTTGGCTACCTATAATTCACCCCTCCACTTT. Residues: CAIGLATYNSPLHF.

The chain has TRBV5-1 and TRBJ1-2; 7 positions agree with TRBD1. The CDR3 is made up of 15 amino acids. Germline loops: CDR1 SGHRS, CDR2 YFSETQ. Unmatched junction bases numbered 11, after V lost 4 bases and J lost 5 bases. CDR3 sequence: CASSKNRDSLYGYTF. The DNA of the CDR3 is TGCGCCAGCAGCAAGAATCGGGACAGCTTGTATGGCTACACCTTC.

The gene calls are TRBV5-1 and TRBJ1-4; D unresolved. The CDR3 has 16 residues. V lost 4 bases and J lost 0, with 13 bases in between. Germline V gives CDR1 SGHRS, CDR2 YFSETQ. CDR3 DNA: TGCGCCAGCAGCCCCACCCCGGGAGCAACTAATGAAAAACTGTTTTTT. Protein: CASSPTPGATNEKLFF.

This clone was found once. The chain has TRBV18 and TRBJ2-7; TRBD1 might be the D (6 bases). The CDR3 has 13 amino acids. V shed 5 bases and J shed 3 bases, with 11 bases lying between them. Germline assignment: CDR1 KGHSH and CDR2 LQKENI. The CDR3 DNA is TGTGCCAGCTCAGAACAGGGAATCTACGAGCAGTACGTC. This encodes CASSEQGIYEQYV.

The V call is TRBV6-8, the J call TRBJ1-5; the D gene is possibly TRBD1 (6 bases). Trimming took 6 bases from V and 2 from J, leaving 14 bases between them. The length of the CDR3 is 15 residues. In germline, CDR1 is MNHGY, CDR2 SAAAGT. The CDR3 sequence is CASSPGGQGNQPQHF. CDR3 nucleotide sequence: TGTGCCAGCAGCCCCGGGGGGCAGGGCAATCAGCCCCAGCATTTT.

The chain combines TRBV7-1 with TRBJ2-6; 9 positions agree with TRBD1. TRBV7-1 is assigned to the ORF class and has an uncertain function. The CDR3 is made up of 22 amino acids. V shed 5 bases, J shed 1 base, and the junction held 21 bases outside the gene matches. CDR3 coding DNA: TGTGCCAGCAGCCAAGAGTTGCCGTGGACAGGGGTTTGGAGTTCTGGGGCCAACGTCCTGACTTTC. Translation: CASSQELPWTGVWSSGANVLTF.

This clone occurred a few times. J is TRBJ2-1 and V is TRBV11-3, with 10 bases identical to TRBD2. Germline loops: CDR1 SGHNT, CDR2 YENEEA. Trimming took 5 bases from V and 8 from J; bases not matched to a gene: 9. The CDR3 contains 15 residues. Here the CDR3 DNA reads TGTGCCAGCAGCCCGAGGACTAGCGGACCTTATGAGCAGTTCTTC. It translates to CASSPRTSGPYEQFF. The whole variable domain, remainder taken from reference TRBV11-3 and TRBJ2-1, is EAGVVQSPRYKIIEKKQPVAFWCNPISGHNTLYWYLQNLGQGPELLIRYENEEAVDDSQLPKDRFSAERLKGVDSTLKIQPAELGDSAVYLCASSPRTSGPYEQFFGPGTRLTVL.

This clone is a singleton in its sample. V is TRBV28 and J is TRBJ2-7; D gene unclear. Trimming took off 6 bases at V and 0 bases at J, with 9 bases between the two ends. This CDR3 is built from 13 residues. CDR1 MDHEN and CDR2 SYDVKM come from the germline V gene. In DNA, the CDR3 is TGTGCCAGCAGCAGGTTTGGCTCCTACGAGCAGTACGTC. It yields the protein CASSRFGSYEQYV.

V gene TRBV9 combines with J gene TRBJ1-2; D remains unclear. Per the germline V gene, CDR1 is SGDLS and CDR2 is YYNGEE. Deletions cut 3 bases from V and 2 bases from J, with 8 bases between. The CDR3 length is 13 residues. The CDR3 DNA sequence: TGTGCCAGCAGCGCGGACGGCAACTATGGCTACACCTTC. Protein: CASSADGNYGYTF.

J is TRBJ1-1 and V is TRBV11-3, with D maybe TRBD1 (6 bases). The ends were cut back, 5 bases at V and 10 bases at J, with 23 bases in the middle. The CDR3 has 15 amino acids. Germline V gene data show CDR1 as SGHNT and CDR2 as YENEEA. The CDR3 here is CASSAGGGRKLSAFF. CDR3 coding DNA: TGTGCCAGCAGCGCGGGGGGCGGGCGCAAACTTTCAGCTTTCTTT. Variable domain in full (rest from reference TRBV11-3 and TRBJ1-1): EAGVVQSPRYKIIEKKQPVAFWCNPISGHNTLYWYLQNLGQGPELLIRYENEEAVDDSQLPKDRFSAERLKGVDSTLKIQPAELGDSAVYLCASSAGGGRKLSAFFGQGTRLTVV.

The V and J genes are TRBV22-1 and TRBJ2-4; the table's D call, TRBD1, was not checked against the DNA. TRBV22-1 is tagged as a pseudogene. The CDR3 spans 18 residues. The CDR3 loop is CASSSTGTRYLAKNIQYF. As DNA, the CDR3 is TGTGCCAGCAGTTCGACAGGGACGAGGTATCTAGCCAAAAACATTCAGTACTTC.

This sequence joins TRBV11-3 and TRBJ1-4, with 8 bases fitting TRBD1. After removal of 5 bases from V and 6 bases from J, the junction contained 5 bases not matched to a gene. The CDR3 length is 14 residues. Germline-derived CDR1 and CDR2 are SGHNT and YENEEA. The CDR3 protein is CASSLDRGYEKLFF. The CDR3 DNA is TGTGCCAGCAGCCTCGACAGGGGTTATGAAAAACTGTTTTTT.

In its sample, this clone was seen once. The chain joins TRBV1 to TRBJ2-1; the DNA was not compared with TRBD2, the D call given in the table. TRBV1 is a pseudogene. The CDR3 runs to 16 residues. The chain's CDR3 is CASSQDGTSSPNEQFF. The CDR3 DNA sequence: TGCGCCAGCAGCCAAGATGGGACTAGCTCTCCCAATGAGCAGTTCTTC.

The V gene is TRBV5-1, the J gene TRBJ1-1; D gene uncertain. The CDR3 runs 14 residues. CDR1 and CDR2 from the germline V gene are SGHRS and YFSETQ. V gave up 3 bases and J gave up 9 bases, with 18 bases separating them. The DNA for the CDR3 is TGCGCCAGCAGCTGGGATGACCCCCGGACCCAAGCTTTCTTT. Encoded protein: CASSWDDPRTQAFF.

This clone appeared once. The chain joins TRBV6-8 to TRBJ1-1; D possibly corresponds to TRBD1 (5 bases). Germline V lookup: CDR1 MNHGY, CDR2 SAAAGT. The CDR3 extends over 14 amino acids. Trimming cost V 6 bases and J 0 bases, with 11 bases left between them. Here the CDR3 DNA reads TGTGCCAGCAGGAAGGGGACCATGAACACTGAAGCTTTCTTT. Protein: CASRKGTMNTEAFF.

This chain uses TRBV29-1 with TRBJ1-3, with no clear D. CDR3 size: 13 residues. Trimming removed 6 bases at V and 0 bases at J, with 9 bases between. CDR1 and CDR2 from the germline V gene are SQVTM and ANQGSEA. This CDR3 is CSVSVSSGNTIYF. DNA of the CDR3: TGCAGCGTCTCGGTGAGCTCTGGAAACACCATATATTTT.

The V and J genes are TRBV7-6 and TRBJ2-1; 10 bases align to TRBD1. The CDR3 extends over 16 amino acids. The germline V gene encodes CDR1 SGHVS and CDR2 FNYEAQ. V shed 5 bases, J shed 10 bases, and the junction held 14 bases outside the gene matches. CDR3 amino acids: CASSHQFGTGEDEQFF. CDR3 in DNA: TGTGCCAGCAGCCATCAATTCGGGACAGGGGAAGACGAGCAGTTCTTC.

CDR3 sequence (DNA): TGTGCCAGTAGTATAGTTTCAGGGGCTCAGCCCCAGCATTTT. Residues: CASSIVSGAQPQHF. V and J are TRBV19 and TRBJ1-5; perhaps TRBD1 as D (6 bases). V gave up 1 base and J gave up 6 bases, with 10 bases separating them. This CDR3 is built from 14 residues. Germline V gene lookup returns CDR1 LNHDA and CDR2 SQIVND (reference sequence).

V and J are TRBV6-8 and TRBJ1-4; TRBD1 might be the D (5 bases). The CDR3 loop spans 15 amino acids. Deletions cut 2 bases from V and 1 base from J, with 8 bases between. Per the germline V gene, CDR1 is MNHGY and CDR2 is SAAAGT. The DNA of the CDR3 is TGTGCCAGCAGTTACGGGGGGAGAACTAATGAAAAACTGTTTTTT. This sequence encodes CASSYGGRTNEKLFF.

The CDR3 is CASSYSRVDRGNVREKLFF. The CDR3 region has the DNA TGTGCCAGCAGTTACTCACGGGTGGACAGGGGGAATGTAAGAGAAAAACTGTTTTTT. The chain joins TRBV6-8 to TRBJ1-4, with 10 bases that match TRBD1. Trimming at V came to 0 bases and at J to 8 bases, leaving 15 bases not matched to a gene. The germline gives CDR1 MNHGY, CDR2 SAAAGT. This CDR3 spans 19 amino acids.

The chain links TRBV11-3 to TRBJ2-1, with 8 positions matching TRBD1. V shed 3 bases, J shed 2 bases, and the junction held 3 bases outside the gene matches. The CDR3 is 15 residues long. CDR1 and CDR2 from the germline V gene are SGHNT and YENEEA. The CDR3, as DNA: TGTGCCAGCAGCTTTGGGGGACAGGCCTACAATGAGCAGTTCTTC. It is translated as CASSFGGQAYNEQFF.

This sequence joins TRBV23-1 and TRBJ1-6; weak D call: TRBD1 (6 bases). TRBV23-1 is treated as an ORF (open reading frame) with a function not yet certain. The CDR3 has 15 amino acids. The V end lost 8 bases, the J end lost 10 bases, and 21 bases lay between the germline ends. In nucleotides, the CDR3 is TGCGCCAGCTGTAAAACGGGACACCGGAGATCACCCCTCCACTTT. Translation: CASCKTGHRRSPLHF.